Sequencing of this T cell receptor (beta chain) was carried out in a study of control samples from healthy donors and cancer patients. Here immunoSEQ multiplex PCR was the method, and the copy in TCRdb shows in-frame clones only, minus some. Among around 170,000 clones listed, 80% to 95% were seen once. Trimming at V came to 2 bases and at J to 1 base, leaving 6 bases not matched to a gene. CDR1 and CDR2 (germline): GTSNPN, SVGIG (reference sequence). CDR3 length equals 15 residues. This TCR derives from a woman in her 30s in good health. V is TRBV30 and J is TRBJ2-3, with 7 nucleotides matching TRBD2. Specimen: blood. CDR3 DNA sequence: TGTGCCTGGAGTCGGCTAGCGGCGGGCACAGATACGCAGTATTTT. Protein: CAWSRLAAGTDTQYF.